The TCR beta chain described here comes from a study of identical twins. Whole-study results and caveats: Out-of-frame beta sequences exhibited a weaker degree of excess twin sharing. Models came in too low on out-of-frame TCR alpha sharing in monozygotic twins.

This clonotype has a count of ten or more. Its specificity is unknown. TCRdb re-called the 5' RACE reads with MiXCR, one entry per CDR3 protein. The sample carries about 500,000 distinct CDR3 sequences, more than 13% recorded once. From germline, CDR1 is DFQATT and CDR2 SNEGSKA (reference sequence). The CDR3 is made up of 13 amino acids. With 1 base removed from V and 0 bases from J, the gap between germline ends came to 7 bases. These data were also filed under a second study, of yellow fever vaccine responses in identical twins.

The receptor's source is a woman younger than 35 in good health. Source material: CD4+ T cells sorted from blood. The chain couples TRBV20-1 to TRBJ2-7; the D is unclear. The CDR3 loop is CSARGRISYEQYF. Written as DNA, the CDR3 is TGCAGTGCTAGAGGTAGAATCTCCTACGAGCAGTACTTC.